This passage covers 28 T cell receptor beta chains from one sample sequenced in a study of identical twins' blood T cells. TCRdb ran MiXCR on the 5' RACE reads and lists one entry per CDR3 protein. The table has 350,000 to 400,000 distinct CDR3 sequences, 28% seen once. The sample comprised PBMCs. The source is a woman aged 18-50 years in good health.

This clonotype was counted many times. The CDR3 reads CASGGTGYGNEQFF. DNA of the CDR3: TGTGCCAGCGGGGGGACAGGGTATGGCAATGAGCAGTTCTTC. This sequence joins TRBV6-1 and TRBJ2-1; TRBD1 matches 9 bases. The CDR3 is 14 amino acids. The germline V gene encodes CDR1 MNHNS and CDR2 SASEGT. Trimming cost V 8 bases and J 6 bases; bases outside gene matches: 8.

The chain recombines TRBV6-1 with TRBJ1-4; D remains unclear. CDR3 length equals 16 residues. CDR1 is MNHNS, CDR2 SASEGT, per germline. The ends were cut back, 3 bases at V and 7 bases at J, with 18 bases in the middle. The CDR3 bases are TGTGCCAGCAGTGAGTTTGGAGGGATCGCTAGTGAAAAACTGTTTTTT. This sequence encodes CASSEFGGIASEKLFF.

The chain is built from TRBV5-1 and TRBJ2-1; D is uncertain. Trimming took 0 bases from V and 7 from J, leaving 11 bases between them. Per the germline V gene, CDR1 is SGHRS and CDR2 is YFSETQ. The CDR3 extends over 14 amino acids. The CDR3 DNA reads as TGCGCCAGCAGCTTGGTAATTCTGTCAAATGAGCAGTTCTTC. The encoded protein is CASSLVILSNEQFF.

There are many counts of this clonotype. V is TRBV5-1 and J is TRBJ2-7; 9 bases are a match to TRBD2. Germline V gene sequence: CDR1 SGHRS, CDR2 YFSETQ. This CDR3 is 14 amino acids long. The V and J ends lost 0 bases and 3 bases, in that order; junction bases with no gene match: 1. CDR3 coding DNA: TGCGCCAGCAGCTTGGGACTAGCGGACTACGAGCAGTACTTC. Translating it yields CASSLGLADYEQYF.

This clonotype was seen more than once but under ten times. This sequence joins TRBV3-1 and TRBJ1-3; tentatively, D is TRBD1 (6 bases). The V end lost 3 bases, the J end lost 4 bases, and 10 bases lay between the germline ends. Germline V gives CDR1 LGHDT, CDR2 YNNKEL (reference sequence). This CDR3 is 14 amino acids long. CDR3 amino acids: CASSQRTAGNTIYF. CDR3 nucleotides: TGTGCCAGCAGCCAGAGGACAGCGGGAAACACCATATATTTT.

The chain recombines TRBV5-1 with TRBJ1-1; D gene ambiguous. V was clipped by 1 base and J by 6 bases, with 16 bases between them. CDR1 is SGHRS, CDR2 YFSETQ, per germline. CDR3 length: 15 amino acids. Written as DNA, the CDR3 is TGCGCCAGCAGCTTGAATGTGTTAAGGACTGCTGAAGCTTTCTTT. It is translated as CASSLNVLRTAEAFF. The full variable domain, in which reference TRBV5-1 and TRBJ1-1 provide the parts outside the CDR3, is KAGVTQTPRYLIKTRGQQVTLSCSPISGHRSVSWYQQTPGQGLQFLFEYFSETQRNKGNFPGRFSGRQFSNSRSEMNVSTLELGDSALYLCASSLNVLRTAEAFFGQGTRLTVV.

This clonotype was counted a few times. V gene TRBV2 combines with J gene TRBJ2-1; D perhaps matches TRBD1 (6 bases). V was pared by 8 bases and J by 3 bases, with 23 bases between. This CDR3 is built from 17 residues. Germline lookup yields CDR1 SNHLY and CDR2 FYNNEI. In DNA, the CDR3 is TGTGCCAGCGAAGGCAGGGCTCGCGCAGGGGTCTACAATGAGCAGTTCTTC. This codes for CASEGRARAGVYNEQFF.

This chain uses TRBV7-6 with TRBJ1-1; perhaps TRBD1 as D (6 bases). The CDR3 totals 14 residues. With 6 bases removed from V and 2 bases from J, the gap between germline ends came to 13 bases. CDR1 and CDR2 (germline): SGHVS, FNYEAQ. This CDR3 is CASSLGQINTEAFF. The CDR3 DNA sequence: TGTGCCAGCAGTCTGGGACAAATAAACACTGAAGCTTTCTTT.

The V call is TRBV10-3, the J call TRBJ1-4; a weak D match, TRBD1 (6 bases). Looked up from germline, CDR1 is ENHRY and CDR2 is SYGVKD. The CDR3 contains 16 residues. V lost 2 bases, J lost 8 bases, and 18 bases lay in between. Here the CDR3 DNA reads TGTGCCATCAGTGAGCAAGGGGGTTCGGGTGACGAAAAACTGTTTTTT. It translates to CAISEQGGSGDEKLFF.

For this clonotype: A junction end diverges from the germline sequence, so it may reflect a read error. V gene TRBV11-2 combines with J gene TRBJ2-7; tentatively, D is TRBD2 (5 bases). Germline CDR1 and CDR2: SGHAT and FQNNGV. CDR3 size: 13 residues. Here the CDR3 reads CVSRFQLDSEQYF. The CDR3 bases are TGTGTCAGCAGATTCCAACTAGACTCCGAGCAGTACTTC.

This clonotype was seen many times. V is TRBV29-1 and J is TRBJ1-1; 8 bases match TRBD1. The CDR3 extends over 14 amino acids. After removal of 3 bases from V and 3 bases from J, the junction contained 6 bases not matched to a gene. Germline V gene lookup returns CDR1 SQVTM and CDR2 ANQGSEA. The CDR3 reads CSVERRQGYTEAFF. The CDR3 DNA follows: TGCAGCGTTGAGCGTCGACAGGGGTACACTGAAGCTTTCTTT.

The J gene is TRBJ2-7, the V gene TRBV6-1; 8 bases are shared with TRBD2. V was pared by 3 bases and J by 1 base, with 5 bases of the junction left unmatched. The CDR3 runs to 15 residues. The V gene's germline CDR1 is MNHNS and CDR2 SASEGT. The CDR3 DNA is TGTGCCAGCAGTGAGGGACTAGAGCCGTCCTACGAGCAGTACTTC. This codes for CASSEGLEPSYEQYF.

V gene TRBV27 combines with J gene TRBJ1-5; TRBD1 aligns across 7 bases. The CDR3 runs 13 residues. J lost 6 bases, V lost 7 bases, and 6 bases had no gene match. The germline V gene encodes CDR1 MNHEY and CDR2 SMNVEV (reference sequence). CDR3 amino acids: CASKKTGSQPQHF. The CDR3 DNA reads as TGTGCCAGCAAAAAGACAGGGTCTCAGCCCCAGCATTTT.

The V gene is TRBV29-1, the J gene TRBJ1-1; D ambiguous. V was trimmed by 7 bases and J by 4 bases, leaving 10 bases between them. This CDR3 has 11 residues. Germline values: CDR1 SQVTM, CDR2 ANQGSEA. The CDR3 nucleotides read TGCAGCGCTTACAGTGGCACTGAAGCTTTCTTT. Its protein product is CSAYSGTEAFF.

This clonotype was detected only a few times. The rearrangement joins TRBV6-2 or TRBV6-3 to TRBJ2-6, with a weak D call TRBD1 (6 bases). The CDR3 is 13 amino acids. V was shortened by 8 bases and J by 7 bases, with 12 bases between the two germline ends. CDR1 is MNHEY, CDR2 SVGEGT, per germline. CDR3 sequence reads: CASRTVRANVLTF. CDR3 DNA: TGTGCCAGCCGGACAGTACGAGCCAACGTCCTGACTTTC.

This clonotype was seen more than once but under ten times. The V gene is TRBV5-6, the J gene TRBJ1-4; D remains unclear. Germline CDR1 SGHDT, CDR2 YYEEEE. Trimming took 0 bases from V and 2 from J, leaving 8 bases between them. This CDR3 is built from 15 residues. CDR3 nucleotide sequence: TGTGCCAGCAGCTTGGGTCTGGGTACTAATGAAAAACTGTTTTTT. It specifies CASSLGLGTNEKLFF.

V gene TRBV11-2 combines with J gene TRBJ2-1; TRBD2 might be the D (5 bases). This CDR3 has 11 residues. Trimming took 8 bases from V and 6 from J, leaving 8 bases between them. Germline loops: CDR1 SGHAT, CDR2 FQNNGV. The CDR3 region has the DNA TGTGCCAGCTGGACTGGCAATGAGCAGTTCTTC. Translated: CASWTGNEQFF.

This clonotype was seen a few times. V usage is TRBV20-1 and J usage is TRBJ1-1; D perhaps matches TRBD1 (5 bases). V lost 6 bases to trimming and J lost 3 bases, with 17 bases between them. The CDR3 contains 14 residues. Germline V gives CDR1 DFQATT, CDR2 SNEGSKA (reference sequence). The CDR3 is CSAPAPGRDTEAFF. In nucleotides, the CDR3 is TGCAGTGCCCCGGCCCCGGGGCGGGACACTGAAGCTTTCTTT.

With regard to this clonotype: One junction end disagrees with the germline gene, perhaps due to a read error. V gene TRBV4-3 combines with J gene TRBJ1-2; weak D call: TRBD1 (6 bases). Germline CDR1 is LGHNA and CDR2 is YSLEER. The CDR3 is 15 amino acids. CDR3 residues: CASSQDGGGIHGYTF. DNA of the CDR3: TGCGCCAGCAGTCAAGATGGAGGGGGAATTCATGGCTACACCTTC.

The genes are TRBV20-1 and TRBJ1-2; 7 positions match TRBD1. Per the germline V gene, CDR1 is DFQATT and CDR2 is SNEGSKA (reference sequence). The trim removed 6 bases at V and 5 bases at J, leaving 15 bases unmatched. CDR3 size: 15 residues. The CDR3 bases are TGCAGTGCCCGCGTAGGACAGGCACCGGGGTATGGCTACACCTTC. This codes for CSARVGQAPGYGYTF.

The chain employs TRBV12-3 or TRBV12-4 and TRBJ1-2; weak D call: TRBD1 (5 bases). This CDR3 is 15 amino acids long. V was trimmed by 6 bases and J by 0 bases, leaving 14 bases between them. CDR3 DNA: TGTGCCAGCAGCCCCGGGGACTCCGCTAACTATGGCTACACCTTC. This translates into CASSPGDSANYGYTF.

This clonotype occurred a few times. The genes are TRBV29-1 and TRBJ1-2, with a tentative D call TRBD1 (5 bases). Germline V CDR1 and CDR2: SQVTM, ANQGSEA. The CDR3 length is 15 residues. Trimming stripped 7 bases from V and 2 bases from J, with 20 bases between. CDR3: CSATMWGRVNYGYTF. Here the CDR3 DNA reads TGCAGCGCTACTATGTGGGGACGGGTGAACTATGGCTACACCTTC. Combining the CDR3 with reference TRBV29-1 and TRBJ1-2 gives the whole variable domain SAVISQKPSRDICQRGTSLTIQCQVDSQVTMMFWYRQQPGQSLTLIATANQGSEATYESGFVIDKFPISRPNLTFSTLTVSNMSPEDSSIYLCSATMWGRVNYGYTFGSGTRLTVV.

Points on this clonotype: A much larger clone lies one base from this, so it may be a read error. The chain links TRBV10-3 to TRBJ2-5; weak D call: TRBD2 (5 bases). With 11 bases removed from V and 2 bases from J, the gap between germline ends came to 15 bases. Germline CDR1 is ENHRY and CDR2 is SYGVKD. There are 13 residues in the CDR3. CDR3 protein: CAVKEREQETQYF. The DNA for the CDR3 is TGTGCCGTCAAAGAGAGGGAGCAAGAGACCCAGTACTTC.

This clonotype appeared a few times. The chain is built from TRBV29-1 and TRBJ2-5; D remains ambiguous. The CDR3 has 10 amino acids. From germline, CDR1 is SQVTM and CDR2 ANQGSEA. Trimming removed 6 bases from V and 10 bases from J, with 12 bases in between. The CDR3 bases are TGCAGCGTATGGTTCGAAATCCAGTACTTC. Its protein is CSVWFEIQYF.

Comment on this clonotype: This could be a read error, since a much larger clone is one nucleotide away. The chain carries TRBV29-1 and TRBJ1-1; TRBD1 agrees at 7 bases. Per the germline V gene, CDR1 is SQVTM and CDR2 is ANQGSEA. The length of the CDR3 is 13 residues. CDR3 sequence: CSAAQGTNTETFF. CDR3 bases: TGCAGCGCCGCACAGGGGACGAACACTGAAACTTTCTTT. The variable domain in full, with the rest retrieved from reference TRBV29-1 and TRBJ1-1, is SAVISQKPSRDICQRGTSLTIQCQVDSQVTMMFWYRQQPGQSLTLIATANQGSEATYESGFVIDKFPISRPNLTFSTLTVSNMSPEDSSIYLCSAAQGTNTETFFGQGTRLTVV.

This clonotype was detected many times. The CDR3 bases are TGTGCCAGCACCTCCCCCTCGGGTTATAACATGAACACTGAAGCTTTCTTT. Amino acid sequence: CASTSPSGYNMNTEAFF. The rearrangement links TRBV7-9 to TRBJ1-1; unclear D gene. This CDR3 region has 17 residues. Germline CDR1 is SEHNR and CDR2 is FQNEAQ (reference sequence). V was shortened by 7 bases and J by 0 bases, with 21 bases between the two germline ends.

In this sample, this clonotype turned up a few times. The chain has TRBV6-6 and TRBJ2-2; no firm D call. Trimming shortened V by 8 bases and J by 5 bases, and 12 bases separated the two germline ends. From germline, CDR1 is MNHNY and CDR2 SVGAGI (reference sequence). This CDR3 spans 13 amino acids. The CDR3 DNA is TGTGCCAGCCGAGGCGGCTTGACCGGGGAGCTGTTTTTT. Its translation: CASRGGLTGELFF.

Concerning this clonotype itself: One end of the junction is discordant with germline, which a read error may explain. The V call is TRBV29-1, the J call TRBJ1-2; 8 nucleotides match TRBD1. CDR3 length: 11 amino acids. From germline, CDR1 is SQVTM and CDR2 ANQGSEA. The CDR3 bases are TGCGGCGTCACAGGGGGGAACGGCTACACCTTC. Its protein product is CGVTGGNGYTF.